This paragraph covers one T cell receptor beta chain sequence. Its antigen is undetermined. Primers included in the PCR were 60 Vbeta and 13 Jbeta primers. Sequencing was performed with immunoSEQ multiplex PCR; in TCRdb, only in-frame clones are kept and a portion is missing. This table has 100,000 to 150,000 clones, 83% appearing once. The data derive from a study of cytomegalovirus exposure and HLA in healthy donors. General study findings and limits: Researchers reported from a later analysis that most CMV-associated TCR beta chains appeared HLA-restricted.

Germline V gives CDR1 SGHRS, CDR2 YFSETQ. The CDR3 has 17 residues. V shed 4 bases and J 3 bases; nucleotides not matched to a gene: 9. This chain links TRBV5-1 with TRBJ2-7, with TRBD2 matching over 14 bases. Sequencing was done on a sample of PBMCs. The receptor's source is a woman aged 40-49 years in good health and CMV-seropositive. The CDR3, as DNA: TGCGCCAGCAGCAATGGACTAGCGGGAGGACATCTCTACGAGCAGTACTTC. Its protein product is CASSNGLAGGHLYEQYF.